The present entry profiles one T cell receptor beta chain with its context. The DNA ends 3 residues before the CDR3 does, and the rest of the CDR3 is filled in from the germline J gene. The sample is drawn from a study of T cells in women clearing cervical HPV infection. As for the study in general: Cases were women with histologically confirmed HPV16-related CIN3 or worse, including a couple of invasive cancers.

TCRdb's table, derived via immunoSEQ multiplex PCR, lists solely in-frame clones and lacks some. The listing contains around 38,000 clones. Looked up from germline, CDR1 is WSHSY and CDR2 is SAAADI. This CDR3 has 15 residues. Trimming pared 2 bases from V and 4 bases from J, leaving 13 bases between. This clonotype was sampled from a woman between 18 and 75 years old with a cervical HPV16 infection that either progressed to CIN3+ or cleared (not recorded which). The chain uses TRBV10-2 and TRBJ2-3; D is ambiguous. The sequenced sample was blood buffy coat. The sequenced part of the CDR3 DNA is TGCGCCAGCAGTGAGCTCGGTTTGGCGGCAGATACG. It specifies CASSELGLAADT. From start to end, the CDR3 is CASSELGLAADTQYF.